The clone carrying this T cell receptor beta chain was counted between two and nine times. Donors were healthy Caucasian individuals from Russia aged about 6 to 90. The sample is drawn from a study of blood T cells in healthy people across ages. PCR was performed a second time for about 6 to 12 cycles using a sample-barcoded 5' primer and a J-beta primer mix. Via MiXCR, TCRdb re-called the 5' RACE reads, giving one row per CDR3 protein. The sample contains around 700,000 distinct CDR3 sequences, around a quarter of which appear only once. CDR3 length equals 11 residues. CDR1 and CDR2 from the germline V gene are MDHEN and SYDVKM. V was trimmed by 10 bases and J by 6 bases, leaving 13 bases between them. The same data also contributed to another study, on T cells of mothers and their children.

This chain joins TRBV28 and TRBJ2-7; possibly TRBD1 for D (5 bases). This clonotype was obtained from a boy under 18 in good health. The sample taken for sequencing was blood. Written as DNA, the CDR3 is TGTGCCACCCAATTGGGGCGCGAGCAGTACTTC. It codes for CATQLGREQYF.